This T cell receptor beta chain was obtained from a study of T cells of healthy individuals (dated by TCRdb to about 2018). This clonotype was observed many times. Its target antigen remains unknown. No clone much larger than this one lies a single base away; base qualities are absent. The library was made by 5' RACE. The instrument was an Illumina MiSeq. TCRdb reran the public reads through fastp at Q25 and MiXCR, keeping productive beta chains. Duplicate CDR3 protein sequences are folded into a single record with the most common DNA and genes. The sample data list 60,000 to 80,000 distinct CDR3 sequences, and 15% to 20% of these were observed just once. Jointly, the top ten make up less than 6% of the sample. The TCR originated in a human donor in good health.

CDR3 protein: CASSQQSGGASYEQYF. The base sequence is TGTGCCAGCAGCCAACAAAGCGGGGGGGCCTCCTACGAGCAGTACTTC. The chain employs TRBV4-2 and TRBJ2-7; 10 central nucleotides agree with TRBD2. Looking up the germline V gene yields CDR1 LGHNA and CDR2 YNFKEQ. The CDR3 contains 16 residues, cysteine and phenylalanine counted. Just CDR3 DNA is preserved here, 48 bases in frame from base 1. Germline trimming amounts to 2 bases on V and 0 bases on J, with 4 as the count of junction bases outside the gene matches.